Listed below are T cell receptor beta chains from one sample, sequenced in a study of T cells after yellow fever vaccination. MiXCR, applied by TCRdb to the 5' RACE reads, yields one record per CDR3 protein. This sample has around 310,000 distinct CDR3 sequences, with around 3.9% found just once. The specimen comprised PBMCs, sampled on the day of the yellow fever booster vaccination. The source is a young man who received the YFV17D yellow fever vaccine. Each CDR3 is given with its conserved first and last residue. The D gene is left open where the match is weak. The size of a clone is reported for some rows only, either as once, few or many, or as a class for expanded clones.

size	V	D	J	DNA	CDR3
NA	TRBV7-2	NA	TRBJ2-3	TGTGCCAGCAGCCCGCAGAGGGATTTGGATACGCAGTATTTT	CASSPQRDLDTQYF
many	TRBV20-1	NA	TRBJ1-5	TGCAGTGCTCCTACCGCAGGCCAGCCCCAGCATTTT	CSAPTAGQPQHF
many	TRBV7-9	NA	TRBJ2-3	TGTGCCAGCAGCTTAGCAGAGGCCGCCCACAGCCCAGATACGCAGTATTTT	CASSLAEAAHSPDTQYF
few	TRBV5-6	TRBD2	TRBJ2-3	TGTGCCAGCAGCAGTCTAGCGGGAGCTCCCACAGATACGCAGTATTTT	CASSSLAGAPTDTQYF
many	TRBV4-2	NA	TRBJ1-6	TGTGCCAGCAGCCAAGAAAATTCACCCCTCCACTTT	CASSQENSPLHF
many	TRBV12-3/TRBV12-4	NA	TRBJ2-5	TGTGCCAGCAGTTTGGCCTATCTGGAGACCCAGTACTTC	CASSLAYLETQYF
NA	TRBV5-4	NA	TRBJ2-7	TGTGCCAGCAGCCACGAAGGGCAGTCCTACGAGCAGTACTTC	CASSHEGQSYEQYF
NA	TRBV6-6	NA	TRBJ1-6	TGTGCCAGCAGAAAAGGGCAGGTTGAAGGTTCACCCCTCCACTTT	CASRKGQVEGSPLHF
NA	TRBV5-1	TRBD1	TRBJ1-6	TGCGCCAGCAGCAAGGGACAGGAGAATTCACCCCTCCACTTT	CASSKGQENSPLHF
NA	TRBV20-1	TRBD1	TRBJ1-1	TGCAGTGCTAGAAATGACAGGGAGAACACTGAAGCTTTCTTT	CSARNDRENTEAFF
many	TRBV19	TRBD1	TRBJ2-7	TGTGCCAGTAGTACCCGGACAGGGGGTTCCTACGAGCAGTACTTC	CASSTRTGGSYEQYF
many	TRBV6-5	NA	TRBJ2-4	TGTGCCAGCAGTGGGACGGGGGCGGGCAAAAACATTCAGTACTTC	CASSGTGAGKNIQYF
few	TRBV29-1	NA	TRBJ1-5	TGCAGCGTTGTTATGGATGCCCTCAATCAGCCCCAGCATTTT	CSVVMDALNQPQHF
many	TRBV7-6	TRBD2	TRBJ2-5	TGTGCCAGCAGCCCGGTGGGGACTAGCGGGGGAGAGACCCAGTACTTC	CASSPVGTSGGETQYF
few	TRBV6-5	NA	TRBJ1-2	TGTGCCAGCAGTGATACGGACCGCCTGGCCTATGGCTACACCTTC	CASSDTDRLAYGYTF